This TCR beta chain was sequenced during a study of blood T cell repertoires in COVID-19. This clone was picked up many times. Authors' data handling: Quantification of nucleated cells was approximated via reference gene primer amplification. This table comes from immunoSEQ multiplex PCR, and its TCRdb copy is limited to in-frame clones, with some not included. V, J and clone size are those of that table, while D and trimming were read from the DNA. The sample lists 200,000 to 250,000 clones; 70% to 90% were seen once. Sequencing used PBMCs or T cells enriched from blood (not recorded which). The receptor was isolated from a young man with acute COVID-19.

CDR3 sequence reads: CASSLQGSGANVLTF. The CDR3 DNA sequence: TGCGCCAGCAGCTTACAGGGATCTGGGGCCAACGTCCTGACTTTC. V is TRBV5-1 and J is TRBJ2-6; D is possibly TRBD1 (6 bases). The CDR3 has 15 amino acids. The germline V gene encodes CDR1 SGHRS and CDR2 YFSETQ. Trimming shortened V by 2 bases and J by 1 base, and 7 bases separated the two germline ends.